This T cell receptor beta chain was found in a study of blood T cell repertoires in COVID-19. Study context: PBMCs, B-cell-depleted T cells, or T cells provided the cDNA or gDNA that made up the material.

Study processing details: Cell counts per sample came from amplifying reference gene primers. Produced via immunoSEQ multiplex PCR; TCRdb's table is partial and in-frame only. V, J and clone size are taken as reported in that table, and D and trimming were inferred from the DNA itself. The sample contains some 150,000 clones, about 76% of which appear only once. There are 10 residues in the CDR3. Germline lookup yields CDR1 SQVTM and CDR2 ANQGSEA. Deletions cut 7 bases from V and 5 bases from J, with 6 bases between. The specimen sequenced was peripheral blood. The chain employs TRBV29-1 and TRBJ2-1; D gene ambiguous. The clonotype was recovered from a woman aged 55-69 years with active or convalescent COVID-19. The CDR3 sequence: CSGGNNEQFF. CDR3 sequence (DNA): TGCAGCGGCGGAAACAATGAGCAGTTCTTC.